The T cell receptor (beta chain) described here comes from a study of blood T cell repertoires in COVID-19 (dated by TCRdb to 2018 to 2021). A note on the overall study: The collaborator samples originated in the United States, Italy and Spain and spanned the acute and convalescent phases of COVID-19. The sample metadata nearly always contained a de-identified subject ID, COVID-19 status, age in years and sex. Samples were obtained from the ongoing ImmuneRACE study (first 160 participants) and from over 1,000 subjects provided by 6 global collaborators. Where HLA class I and class II types were available, the types were taken from metadata supplied by the sample provider, not from assay-based typing. The repertoires were made available in a free public database intended to serve as a resource for research on the immune response to SARS-CoV-2. The material from the prospective study consisted of cDNA or gDNA derived from T cells, B-cell-depleted T cells, or PBMCs. Subjects who had been exposed to COVID-19, were actively infected with it, or had recovered from it provided the deeply sampled blood TCRbeta repertoires that made up the dataset. Results and caveats for the whole study, not just this receptor: How much clinical and demographic metadata was included differed by source and by participant, and the metadata was provided uncurated.

The CDR3, cysteine through phenylalanine, is 15 amino acids long. The entry retains the CDR3 DNA only, 45 bases that are in frame from base 1. Trimming accounts for 6 bases at V and 5 bases at J, while the number of junction bases matched to no gene is 10. The germline V gene (reference sequence) provides CDR1 MNHEY and CDR2 SMNVEV. About this clone itself: The antigen it binds to is not known. One base away there is no much larger clone; base qualities are not given.

The immunoSEQ Assay, a bias-controlled multiplex PCR, was used to amplify TCRbeta CDR3 regions from genomic DNA. Turning to the authors' computational methods: The number of nucleated cells in each sample was estimated from the amplification of reference gene primers within the assay. To quantify the absolute abundance of each unique TCRbeta CDR3 rearrangement, sequence reads were collapsed and filtered. For each sample, productive Simpson clonality was calculated as the square root of Simpson's diversity index across productive rearrangements. This immuneACCESS table, as held by TCRdb, lists in-frame sequences with V and J called but not all clones. Of the missing ones, under half trace to an unresolved V gene in checked studies; the others have no known cause. The DNA was the basis for D and trimming; V, J and clone size are from that table. The sample table holds roughly 160,000 clones, of which around 86% were seen once. Approximately 0.6% of the sample lies in the top ten.

In Seattle, one collaborating source enrolled patients while the infection was active and tracked those patients longitudinally over the course of disease. Each collaborating institution followed its own protocols to collect whole blood in K2EDTA tubes. Collaborator samples were shipped for TCRbeta analysis as frozen whole blood, isolated PBMCs, or DNA extracted from either sample type. The sequenced material came from peripheral blood. Here the chain combines TRBV27 and TRBJ2-5, and TRBD2 matches 9 of the central bases. This TCR came from a man between 60 and 75 years old with COVID-19, enrolled during active disease. For the CDR3, the sequence is CASRRASGVGETQYF. The bases read TGTGCCAGCAGGCGGGCTAGCGGGGTGGGGGAGACCCAGTACTTC.